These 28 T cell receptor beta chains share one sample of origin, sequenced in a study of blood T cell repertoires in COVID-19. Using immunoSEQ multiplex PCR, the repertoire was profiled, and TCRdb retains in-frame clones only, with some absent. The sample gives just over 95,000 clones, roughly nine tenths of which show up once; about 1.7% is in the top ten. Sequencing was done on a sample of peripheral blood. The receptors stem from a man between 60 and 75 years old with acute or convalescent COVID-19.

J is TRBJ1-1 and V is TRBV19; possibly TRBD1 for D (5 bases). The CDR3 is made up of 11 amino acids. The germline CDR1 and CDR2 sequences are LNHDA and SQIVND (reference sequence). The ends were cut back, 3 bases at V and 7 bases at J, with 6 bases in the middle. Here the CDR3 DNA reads TGTGCCAGTAGTATTAGGGGTGAAGCTTTCTTT. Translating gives CASSIRGEAFF.

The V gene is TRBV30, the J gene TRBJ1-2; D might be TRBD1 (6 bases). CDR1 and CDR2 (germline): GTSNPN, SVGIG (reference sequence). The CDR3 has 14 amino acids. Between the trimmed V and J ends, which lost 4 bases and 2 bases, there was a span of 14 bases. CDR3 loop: CAWKRETGNYGYTF. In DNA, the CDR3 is TGTGCCTGGAAAAGGGAGACAGGAAACTATGGCTACACCTTC.

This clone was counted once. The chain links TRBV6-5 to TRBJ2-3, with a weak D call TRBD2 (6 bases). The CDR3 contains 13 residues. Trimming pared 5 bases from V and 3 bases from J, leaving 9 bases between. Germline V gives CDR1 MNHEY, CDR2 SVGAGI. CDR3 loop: CASSQLATDTQYF. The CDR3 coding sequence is TGTGCCAGCAGTCAACTAGCAACAGATACGCAGTATTTT.

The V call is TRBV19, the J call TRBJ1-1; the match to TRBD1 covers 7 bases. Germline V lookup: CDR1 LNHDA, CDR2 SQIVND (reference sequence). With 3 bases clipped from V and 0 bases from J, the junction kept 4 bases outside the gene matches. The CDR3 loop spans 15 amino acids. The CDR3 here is CASSISGTVNTEAFF. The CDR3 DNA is TGTGCCAGTAGTATCTCCGGGACAGTGAACACTGAAGCTTTCTTT. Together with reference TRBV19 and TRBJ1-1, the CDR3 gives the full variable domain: DGGITQSPKYLFRKEGQNVTLSCEQNLNHDAMYWYRQDPGQGLRLIYYSQIVNDFQKGDIAEGYSVSREKKESFPLTVTSAQKNPTAFYLCASSISGTVNTEAFFGQGTRLTVV.

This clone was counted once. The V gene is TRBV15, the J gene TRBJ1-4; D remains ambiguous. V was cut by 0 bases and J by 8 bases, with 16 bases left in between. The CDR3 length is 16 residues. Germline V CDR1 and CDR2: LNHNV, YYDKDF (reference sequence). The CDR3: CATSRDIPSVGEKLFF. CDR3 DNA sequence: TGTGCCACCAGCAGAGATATTCCCTCAGTCGGGGAAAAACTGTTTTTT.

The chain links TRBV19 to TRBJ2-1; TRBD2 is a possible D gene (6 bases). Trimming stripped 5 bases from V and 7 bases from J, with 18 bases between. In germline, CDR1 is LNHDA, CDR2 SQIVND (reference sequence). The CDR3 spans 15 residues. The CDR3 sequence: CASSPSKKGTNEQFF. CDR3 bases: TGTGCCAGTAGTCCGAGCAAAAAGGGGACTAATGAGCAGTTCTTC. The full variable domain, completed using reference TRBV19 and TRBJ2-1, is DGGITQSPKYLFRKEGQNVTLSCEQNLNHDAMYWYRQDPGQGLRLIYYSQIVNDFQKGDIAEGYSVSREKKESFPLTVTSAQKNPTAFYLCASSPSKKGTNEQFFGPGTRLTVL.

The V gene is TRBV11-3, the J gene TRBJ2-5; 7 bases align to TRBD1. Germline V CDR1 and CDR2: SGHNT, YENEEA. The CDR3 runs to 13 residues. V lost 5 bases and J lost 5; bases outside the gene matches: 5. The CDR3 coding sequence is TGTGCCAGCAGCCACCGACAGGGTGAGACCCAGTACTTC. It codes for CASSHRQGETQYF.

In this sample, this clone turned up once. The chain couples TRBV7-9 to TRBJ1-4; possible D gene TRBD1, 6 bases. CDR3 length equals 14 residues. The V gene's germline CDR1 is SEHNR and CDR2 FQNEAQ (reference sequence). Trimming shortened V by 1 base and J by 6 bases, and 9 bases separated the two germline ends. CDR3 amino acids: CASSLGTADEKLFF. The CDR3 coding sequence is TGTGCCAGCAGCTTAGGGACAGCAGATGAAAAACTGTTTTTT.

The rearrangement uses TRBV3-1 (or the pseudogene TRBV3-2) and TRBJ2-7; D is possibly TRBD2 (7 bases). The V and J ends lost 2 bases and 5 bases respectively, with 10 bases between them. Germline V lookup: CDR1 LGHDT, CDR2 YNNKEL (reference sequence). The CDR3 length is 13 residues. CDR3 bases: TGTGCCAGCAGCCAACGGGGGGCGGACGAGCAGTACGTC. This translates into CASSQRGADEQYV.

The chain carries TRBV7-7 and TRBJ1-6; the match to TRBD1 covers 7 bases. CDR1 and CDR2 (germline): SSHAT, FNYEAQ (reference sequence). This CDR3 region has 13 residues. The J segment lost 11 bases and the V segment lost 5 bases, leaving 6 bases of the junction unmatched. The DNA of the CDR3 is TGTGCCAGCAGCCTCAATACAGGGGCACCCCTCCACTTT. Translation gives CASSLNTGAPLHF. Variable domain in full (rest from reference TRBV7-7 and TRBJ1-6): GAGVSQSPRYKVTKRGQDVTLRCDPISSHATLYWYQQALGQGPEFLTYFNYEAQPDKSGLPSDRFSAERPEGSISTLTIQRTEQRDSAMYRCASSLNTGAPLHFGNGTRLTVT.

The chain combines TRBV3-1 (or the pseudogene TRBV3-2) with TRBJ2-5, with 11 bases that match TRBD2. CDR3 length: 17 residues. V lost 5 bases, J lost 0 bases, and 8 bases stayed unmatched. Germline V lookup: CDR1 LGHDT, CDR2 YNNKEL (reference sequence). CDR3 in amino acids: CASSTRLAGSNQETQYF. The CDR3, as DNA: TGTGCCAGCAGCACTCGACTAGCGGGGAGCAACCAAGAGACCCAGTACTTC.

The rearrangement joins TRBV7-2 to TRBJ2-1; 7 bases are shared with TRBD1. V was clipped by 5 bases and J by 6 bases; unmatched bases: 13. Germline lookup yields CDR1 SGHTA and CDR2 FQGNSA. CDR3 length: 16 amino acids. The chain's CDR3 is CASSPSTGPPGNEQFF. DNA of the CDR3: TGTGCCAGCAGCCCTTCGACAGGGCCCCCGGGCAATGAGCAGTTCTTC.

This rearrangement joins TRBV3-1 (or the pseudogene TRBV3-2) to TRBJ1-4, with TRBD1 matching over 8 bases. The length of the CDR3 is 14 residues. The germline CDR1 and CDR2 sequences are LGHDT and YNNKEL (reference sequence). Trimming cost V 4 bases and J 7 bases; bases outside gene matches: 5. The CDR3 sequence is CASSPTGAGEKLFF. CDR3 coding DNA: TGTGCCAGCAGCCCGACAGGGGCGGGTGAAAAACTGTTTTTT.

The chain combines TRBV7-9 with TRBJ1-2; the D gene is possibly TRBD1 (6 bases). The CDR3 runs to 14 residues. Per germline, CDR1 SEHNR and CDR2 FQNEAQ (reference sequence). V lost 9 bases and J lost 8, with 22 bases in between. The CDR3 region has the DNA TGTGCCAGTTCCCCCGGGGGGCCTCAGCACGGCTACACCTTC. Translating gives CASSPGGPQHGYTF.

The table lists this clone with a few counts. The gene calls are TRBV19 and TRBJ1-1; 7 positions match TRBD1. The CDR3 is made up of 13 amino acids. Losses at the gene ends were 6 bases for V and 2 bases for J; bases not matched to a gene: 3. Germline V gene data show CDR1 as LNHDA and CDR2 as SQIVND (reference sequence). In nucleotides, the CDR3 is TGTGCCAGTAGCGGGACAGTAAACACTGAAGCTTTCTTT. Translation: CASSGTVNTEAFF.

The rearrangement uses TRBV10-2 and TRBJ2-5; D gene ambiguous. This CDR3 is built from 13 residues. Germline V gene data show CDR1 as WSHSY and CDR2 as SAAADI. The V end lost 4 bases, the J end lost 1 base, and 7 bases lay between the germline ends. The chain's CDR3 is CASSVQFQETQYF. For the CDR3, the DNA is TGCGCCAGCAGTGTTCAGTTCCAAGAGACCCAGTACTTC.

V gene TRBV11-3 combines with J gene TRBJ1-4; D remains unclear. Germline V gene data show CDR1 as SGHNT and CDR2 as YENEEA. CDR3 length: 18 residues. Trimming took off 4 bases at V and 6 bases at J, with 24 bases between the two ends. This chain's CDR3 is CASSSPDPDLRGDEKLFF. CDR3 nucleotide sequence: TGTGCCAGCAGCTCCCCCGATCCGGACCTTCGGGGTGATGAAAAACTGTTTTTT.

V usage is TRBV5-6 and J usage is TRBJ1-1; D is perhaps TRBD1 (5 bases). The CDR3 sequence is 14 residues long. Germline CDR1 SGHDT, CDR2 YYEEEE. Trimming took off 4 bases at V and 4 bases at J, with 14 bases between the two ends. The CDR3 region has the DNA TGTGCCAGCAGCGGCCTTTTCGGGGGCACTGAAGCTTTCTTT. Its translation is CASSGLFGGTEAFF.

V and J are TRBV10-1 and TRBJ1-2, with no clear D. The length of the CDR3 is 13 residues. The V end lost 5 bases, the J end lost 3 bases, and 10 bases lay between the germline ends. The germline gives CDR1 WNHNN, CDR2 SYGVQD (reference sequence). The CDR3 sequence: CASSSDGDYGYTF. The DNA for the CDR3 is TGCGCCAGCAGTTCTGACGGAGACTATGGCTACACCTTC.

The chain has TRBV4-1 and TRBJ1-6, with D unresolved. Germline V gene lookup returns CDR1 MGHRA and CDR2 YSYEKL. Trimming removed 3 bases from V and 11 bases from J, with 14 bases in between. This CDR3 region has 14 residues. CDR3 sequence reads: CASSHPREDTPLHF. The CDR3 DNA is TGCGCCAGCAGCCACCCTAGGGAGGATACACCCCTCCACTTT.

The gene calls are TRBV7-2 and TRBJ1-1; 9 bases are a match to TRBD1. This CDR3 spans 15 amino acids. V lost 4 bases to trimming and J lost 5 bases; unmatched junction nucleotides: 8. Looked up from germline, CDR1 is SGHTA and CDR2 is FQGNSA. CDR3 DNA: TGTGCCAGCAGCTCCGGGACAGGGAGGATAACTGAAGCTTTCTTT. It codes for CASSSGTGRITEAFF.

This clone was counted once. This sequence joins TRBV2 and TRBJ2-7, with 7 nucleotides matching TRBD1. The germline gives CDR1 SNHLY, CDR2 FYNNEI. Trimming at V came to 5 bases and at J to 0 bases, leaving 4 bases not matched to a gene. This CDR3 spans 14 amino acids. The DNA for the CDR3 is TGTGCCAGCAGTAAGGGACAGAGCTCCTACGAGCAGTACTTC. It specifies CASSKGQSSYEQYF.

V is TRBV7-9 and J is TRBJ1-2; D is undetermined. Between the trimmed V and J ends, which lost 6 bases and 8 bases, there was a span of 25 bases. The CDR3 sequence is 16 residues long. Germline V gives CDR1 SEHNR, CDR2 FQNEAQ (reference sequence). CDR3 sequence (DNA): TGTGCCAGCAGAAAGGAGAGAGTCGGTCCCTATATAGGCTACACCTTC. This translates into CASRKERVGPYIGYTF.

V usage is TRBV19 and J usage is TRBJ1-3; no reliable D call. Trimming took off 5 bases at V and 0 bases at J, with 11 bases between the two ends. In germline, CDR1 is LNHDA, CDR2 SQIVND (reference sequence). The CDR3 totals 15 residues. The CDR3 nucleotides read TGTGCCAGTAGTTCACCGATCTACTCTGGAAACACCATATATTTT. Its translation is CASSSPIYSGNTIYF.

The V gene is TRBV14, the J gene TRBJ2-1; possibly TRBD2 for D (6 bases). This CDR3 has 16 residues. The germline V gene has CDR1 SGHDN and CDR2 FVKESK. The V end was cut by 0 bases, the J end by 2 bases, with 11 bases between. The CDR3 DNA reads TGTGCCAGCAGCCAAGATGCGGGACGTCCCTACAATGAGCAGTTCTTC. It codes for CASSQDAGRPYNEQFF. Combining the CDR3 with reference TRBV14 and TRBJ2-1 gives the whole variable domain EAGVTQFPSHSVIEKGQTVTLRCDPISGHDNLYWYRRVMGKEIKFLLHFVKESKQDESGMPNNRFLAERTGGTYSTLKVQPAELEDSGVYFCASSQDAGRPYNEQFFGPGTRLTVL.

In nucleotides, the CDR3 is TGTGCCTGGAGGAAGATCCAGGGGGCTCGAAACACCATATATTTT. Its translation is CAWRKIQGARNTIYF. The J gene is TRBJ1-3, the V gene TRBV30; 8 nucleotides align to TRBD1. The V and J ends lost 3 bases and 5 bases, in that order; junction bases with no gene match: 9. This CDR3 is 15 amino acids long. Germline-derived CDR1 and CDR2 are GTSNPN and SVGIG (reference sequence).

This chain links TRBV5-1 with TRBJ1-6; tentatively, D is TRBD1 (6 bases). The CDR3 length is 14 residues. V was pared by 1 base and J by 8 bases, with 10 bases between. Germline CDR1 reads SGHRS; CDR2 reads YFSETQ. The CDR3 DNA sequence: TGCGCCAGCAGCTTGAGGGGGTCGGATTCACCCCTCCACTTT. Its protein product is CASSLRGSDSPLHF.

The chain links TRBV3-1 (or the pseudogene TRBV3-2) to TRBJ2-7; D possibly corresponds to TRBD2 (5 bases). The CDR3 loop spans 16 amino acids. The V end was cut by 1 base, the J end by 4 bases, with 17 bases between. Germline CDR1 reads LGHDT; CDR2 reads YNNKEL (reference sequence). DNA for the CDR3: TGTGCCAGCAGCCAAGTCGGACCTTTTGGGGAGTACGAGCAGTACTTC. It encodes CASSQVGPFGEYEQYF.